This T cell receptor beta chain was sequenced during a study of T cells expressing NK-cell markers. Reprocessing the 5' RACE reads, TCRdb reports a single entry for every CDR3 protein and omits DNA. The sample's table shows approximately 440,000 distinct CDR3 sequences. The CDR3 has 17 amino acids. Germline CDR1 DFQATT, CDR2 SNEGSKA (reference sequence). The chain couples TRBV20-1 to TRBJ1-4; TCRdb picks TRBD1, but there is no DNA to check that call. Sample: blood T cells: a sorted CD56 or NKG2C T cell subset, CD4+ or CD8+ T cells, or bulk PBMC T cells (not recorded which). The sequence came from a woman aged 45-60 years in good health. CDR3 sequence: CSARPSQGLATNEKLFF.